This T cell receptor beta chain was sequenced for a study of blood T cell repertoires in COVID-19. Across the whole study: Sites across the United States, Italy and Spain contributed samples from acute and convalescent COVID-19. PBMCs, B-cell-depleted T cells, or T cells were the source of the cDNA or gDNA that made up the material.

CDR1 is MDHEN, CDR2 SYDVKM, per germline. The V end lost 2 bases, the J end lost 10 bases, and 9 bases lay between the germline ends. The CDR3 runs to 13 residues. Measured with immunoSEQ multiplex PCR; TCRdb has only the in-frame clones, and not every one. Of about 82,000 clones in the sample, 70% to 90% were seen once. Sequenced sample: peripheral blood. This chain links TRBV28 with TRBJ1-6; D remains unclear. The TCR comes from a man at least 80 years old with active or convalescent COVID-19. The CDR3 DNA is TGTGCCAGCAGTTTAGTCCGGGGATCACCCCTCCACTTT. Translation: CASSLVRGSPLHF.